Each of the 15 T cell receptor beta chains below was sequenced from the same sample in a study of blood T cells in healthy people across ages. The second PCR ran roughly 7 to 11 cycles with a sample-barcoded 5' primer and J-beta primers. MiXCR, run by TCRdb on the 5' RACE reads, gives a single entry per CDR3 protein. The sample lists 800,000 to 1,000,000 distinct CDR3 sequences, roughly 43% occurring once. The source material was blood. The receptors shown here come from a man between 25 and 39 years old in good health.

The chain combines TRBV5-6 with TRBJ2-1; D ambiguous. The CDR3 has 11 residues. Germline V lookup: CDR1 SGHDT, CDR2 YYEEEE. Trimming left V 1 base short and J 8 bases short, with 4 bases between. CDR3 sequence reads: CASSLRHEQFF. The CDR3 bases are TGTGCCAGCAGCTTGAGGCATGAGCAGTTCTTC. Based on the CDR3 plus reference TRBV5-6 and TRBJ2-1, the full variable domain is DAGVTQSPTHLIKTRGQQVTLRCSPKSGHDTVSWYQQALGQGPQFIFQYYEEEERQRGNFPDRFSGHQFPNYSSELNVNALLLGDSALYLCASSLRHEQFFGPGTRLTVL.

This sequence joins TRBV6-5 and TRBJ1-2; 8 bases agree with TRBD1. CDR1 is MNHEY and CDR2 is SVGAGI in the germline V gene. The CDR3 runs 15 residues. The V and J ends lost 2 bases and 4 bases, in that order; junction bases with no gene match: 6. CDR3 in amino acids: CASSYQAGGSYGYTF. CDR3 DNA sequence: TGTGCCAGCAGTTACCAGGCAGGGGGCAGCTATGGCTACACCTTC.

The J gene is TRBJ2-1, the V gene TRBV6-6; 8 bases are shared with TRBD1. The trim removed 6 bases at V and 7 bases at J, leaving 14 bases unmatched. Germline V gene data show CDR1 as MNHNY and CDR2 as SVGAGI (reference sequence). The CDR3 consists of 16 residues. CDR3 sequence reads: CASSLATGVERNEQFF. The CDR3 nucleotides are TGTGCCAGCAGCCTAGCGACAGGGGTGGAACGGAATGAGCAGTTCTTC.

This clonotype was detected many times. This rearrangement joins TRBV24-1 to TRBJ2-1; possibly TRBD2 for D (6 bases). V was shortened by 5 bases and J by 2 bases, with 9 bases between the two germline ends. The CDR3 length is 14 residues. In germline, CDR1 is KGHDR, CDR2 SFDVKD. The DNA for the CDR3 is TGTGCCACCAGTGTTGGGGGGACCTACAATGAGCAGTTCTTC. Protein: CATSVGGTYNEQFF.

The V gene is TRBV29-1, the J gene TRBJ1-1; TRBD1 agrees at 7 bases. The CDR3 is made up of 14 amino acids. In germline, CDR1 is SQVTM, CDR2 ANQGSEA. V was pared by 4 bases and J by 4 bases, with 9 bases of the junction left unmatched. As DNA, the CDR3 is TGCAGCGTTGTAAAGGGGGCAGGAGGCACTGAAGCTTTCTTT. This codes for CSVVKGAGGTEAFF.

The V and J genes are TRBV7-9 and TRBJ1-2; D gene uncertain. The V gene lost 5 bases and the J gene lost 0 bases, with 13 bases spanning the gap. CDR1 is SEHNR, CDR2 FQNEAQ, per germline (reference sequence). The CDR3 totals 15 residues. CDR3: CASSPREAANYGYTF. CDR3 in DNA: TGTGCCAGCAGCCCTCGCGAAGCGGCTAACTATGGCTACACCTTC.

The rearrangement joins TRBV7-9 to TRBJ2-3, with D tentatively TRBD1 (5 bases). CDR1 SEHNR and CDR2 FQNEAQ come from the germline V gene (reference sequence). The CDR3 totals 19 residues. Trimming pared 4 bases from V and 5 bases from J, leaving 28 bases between. The CDR3 is CASSSVVQESALRKDTQYF. Written as DNA, the CDR3 is TGTGCCAGCAGCTCGGTGGTACAGGAGAGCGCCTTGCGGAAAGATACGCAGTATTTT.

V gene TRBV25-1 combines with J gene TRBJ2-4; D is possibly TRBD2 (6 bases). The DNA end lines up better with TRBJ2-7; the J call may be wrong. Per germline, CDR1 MGHDK and CDR2 SYGVNS. This CDR3 has 13 residues. CDR3 DNA sequence: TGTGCCAGTACCGCGGGGTTGTGGAACGAGCAGTACTTC. Protein: CASTAGLWNEQYF.

The chain links TRBV4-1 to TRBJ2-1; 8 positions agree with TRBD2. The germline V gene encodes CDR1 MGHRA and CDR2 YSYEKL. V lost 0 bases, J lost 4 bases, and 8 bases stayed unmatched. There are 17 residues in the CDR3. The CDR3 DNA is TGCGCCAGCAGCCAAGATCGCGTGGCGGGGGGTTACAATGAGCAGTTCTTC. It encodes CASSQDRVAGGYNEQFF.

This clonotype appeared many times. The V gene is TRBV11-2, the J gene TRBJ1-5, with D maybe TRBD1 (5 bases). The length of the CDR3 is 14 residues. Germline-derived CDR1 and CDR2 are SGHAT and FQNNGV. With 1 base removed from V and 4 bases from J, the gap between germline ends came to 8 bases. CDR3: CASSLGEGNQPQHF. CDR3 in DNA: TGTGCCAGCAGCTTAGGGGAGGGGAATCAGCCCCAGCATTTT.

The chain carries TRBV28 and TRBJ2-7; 9 nucleotides align to TRBD1. Trimming at V came to 8 bases and at J to 3 bases, leaving 8 bases not matched to a gene. The CDR3 runs 14 residues. Germline CDR1 is MDHEN and CDR2 is SYDVKM. The chain's CDR3 is CASRTGDPIYEQYF. CDR3 DNA sequence: TGTGCCAGCCGGACAGGGGATCCGATCTACGAGCAGTACTTC.

The chain has TRBV20-1 and TRBJ1-6; the match to TRBD1 covers 8 bases. Germline V gives CDR1 DFQATT, CDR2 SNEGSKA (reference sequence). Trimming at V came to 0 bases and at J to 8 bases, leaving 9 bases not matched to a gene. The CDR3 spans 16 residues. The DNA for the CDR3 is TGCAGTGCTAGAGAGGACAGGGTCCTTATGGATTCACCCCTCCACTTT. Its translation: CSAREDRVLMDSPLHF.

The chain has TRBV6-1 and TRBJ1-1; TRBD1 matches at 9 bases. Per the germline V gene, CDR1 is MNHNS and CDR2 is SASEGT. The CDR3 is made up of 15 amino acids. The V and J ends lost 3 bases and 3 bases, in that order; junction bases with no gene match: 5. The CDR3 sequence is CASSDRGQGDTEAFF. The CDR3 nucleotides are TGTGCCAGCAGTGACAGGGGACAGGGAGACACTGAAGCTTTCTTT.

The rearrangement links TRBV6-1 to TRBJ1-6; the match to TRBD1 covers 8 bases. Germline-derived CDR1 and CDR2 are MNHNS and SASEGT. V lost 6 bases, J lost 0 bases, and 7 bases stayed unmatched. The CDR3 is 17 amino acids. The CDR3 sequence: CASRRDRRSSYNSPLHF. Here the CDR3 DNA reads TGTGCCAGCAGAAGGGACAGGAGGAGCTCCTATAATTCACCCCTCCACTTT.

This clonotype was found a few times. V is TRBV7-9 and J is TRBJ1-2; D perhaps matches TRBD1 (5 bases). Germline CDR1 SEHNR, CDR2 FQNEAQ (reference sequence). Between the trimmed V and J ends, which lost 3 bases and 5 bases, there was a span of 13 bases. The CDR3 loop spans 14 amino acids. CDR3 DNA: TGTGCCAGCAGCTTTGCAGGGTCGAGGTATGGCTACACCTTC. Translating it yields CASSFAGSRYGYTF.